This entry describes one TCR beta chain. This record comes from a study of shared clonotypes between healthy human individuals. Turning to the study itself: CD4 naive and memory got three plates each, CD8 naive two, CD8 memory one.

The authors' processing: ImmunoSEQ sequences covered only the junction and lacked quality scores; filtering therefore differed. Using immunoSEQ multiplex PCR, the repertoire was profiled, and TCRdb retains in-frame clones only, with some absent. V and J calls and clone size follow that table, whereas D and trimming were derived from the DNA. Of roughly 1,500,000 clones in the sample, 95% to 99% were seen once. Within Nashville, Tennessee resided all donors, each a Caucasian adult. The sequence was obtained from a man aged 25-45 years in good health. The sequenced sample consisted of naive CD4+ T cells sorted from blood. Subset: CD45RA+ positively selected.

CDR3 loop: CSTRDRGYEQYF. The CDR3 DNA reads TGCAGCACACGGGACAGGGGCTACGAGCAGTACTTC. V is TRBV29-1 and J is TRBJ2-7; 10 bases align to TRBD1. The CDR3 has 12 amino acids. Trimming cost V 8 bases and J 3 bases; bases outside gene matches: 4. Germline V CDR1 and CDR2: SQVTM, ANQGSEA.